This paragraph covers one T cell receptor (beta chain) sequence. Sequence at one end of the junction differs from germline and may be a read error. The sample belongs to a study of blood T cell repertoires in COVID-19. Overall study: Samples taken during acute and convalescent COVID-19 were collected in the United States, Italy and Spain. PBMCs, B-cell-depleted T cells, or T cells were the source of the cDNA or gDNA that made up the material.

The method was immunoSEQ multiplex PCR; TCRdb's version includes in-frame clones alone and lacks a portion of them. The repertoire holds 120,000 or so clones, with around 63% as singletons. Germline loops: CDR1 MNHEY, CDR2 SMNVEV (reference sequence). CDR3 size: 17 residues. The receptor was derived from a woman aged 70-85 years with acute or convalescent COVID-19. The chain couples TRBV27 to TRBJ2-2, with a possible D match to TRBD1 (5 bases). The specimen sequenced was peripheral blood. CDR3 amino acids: CASSFSGRVSNAGELFF. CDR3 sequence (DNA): TGTGCCAGCAGTTTCTCGGGCAGGGTCTCGAACGCCGGGGAGCTGTTTTTT.